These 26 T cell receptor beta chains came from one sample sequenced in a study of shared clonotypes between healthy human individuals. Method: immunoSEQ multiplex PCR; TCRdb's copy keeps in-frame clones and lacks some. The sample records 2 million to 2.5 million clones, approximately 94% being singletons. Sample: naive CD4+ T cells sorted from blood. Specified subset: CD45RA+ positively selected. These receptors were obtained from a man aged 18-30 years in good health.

The CDR3: CASNQWYQETQYF. Here the CDR3 DNA reads TGTGCCAGCAACCAATGGTACCAAGAGACCCAGTACTTC. V usage is TRBV6-1 and J usage is TRBJ2-5; no clear D. Deletions cut 7 bases from V and 0 bases from J, with 9 bases between. The germline gives CDR1 MNHNS, CDR2 SASEGT. This CDR3 has 13 amino acids.

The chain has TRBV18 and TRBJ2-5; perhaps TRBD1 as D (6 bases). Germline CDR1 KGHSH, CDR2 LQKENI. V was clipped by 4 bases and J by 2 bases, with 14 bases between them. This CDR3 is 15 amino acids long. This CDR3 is CASSLRQVSQETQYF. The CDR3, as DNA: TGTGCCAGCTCACTTCGACAGGTTTCACAAGAGACCCAGTACTTC.

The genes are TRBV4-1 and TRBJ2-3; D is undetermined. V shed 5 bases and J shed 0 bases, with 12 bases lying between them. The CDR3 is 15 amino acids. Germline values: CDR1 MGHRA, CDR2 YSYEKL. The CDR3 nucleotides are TGCGCCAGCAGCATCCGATTCACTAGCACAGATACGCAGTATTTT. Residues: CASSIRFTSTDTQYF.

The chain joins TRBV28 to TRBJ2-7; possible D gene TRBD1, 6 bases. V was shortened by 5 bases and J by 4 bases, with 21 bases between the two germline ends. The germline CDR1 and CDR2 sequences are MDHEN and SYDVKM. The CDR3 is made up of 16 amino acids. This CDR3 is CASSPHRDTLSYEQYF. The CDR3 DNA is TGTGCCAGCAGTCCTCACCGGGACACACTCTCTTACGAGCAGTACTTC.

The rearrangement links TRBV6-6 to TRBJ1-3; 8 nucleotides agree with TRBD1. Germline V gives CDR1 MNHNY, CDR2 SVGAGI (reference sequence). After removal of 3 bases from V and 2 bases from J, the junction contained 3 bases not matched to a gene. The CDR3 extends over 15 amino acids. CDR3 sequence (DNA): TGTGCCAGCAGTTATTCCAGGGGGCCTGGAAACACCATATATTTT. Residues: CASSYSRGPGNTIYF.

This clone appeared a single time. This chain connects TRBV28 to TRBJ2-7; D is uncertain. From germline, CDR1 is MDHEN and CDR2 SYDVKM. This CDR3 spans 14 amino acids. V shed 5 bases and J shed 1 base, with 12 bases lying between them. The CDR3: CASSTLQLSYEQYF. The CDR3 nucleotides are TGTGCCAGCAGTACCCTACAGCTTTCCTACGAGCAGTACTTC.

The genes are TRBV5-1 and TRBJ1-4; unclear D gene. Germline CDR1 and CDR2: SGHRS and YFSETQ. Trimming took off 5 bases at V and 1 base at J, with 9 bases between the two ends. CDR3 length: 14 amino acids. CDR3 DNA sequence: TGCGCCAGCAGTTATGATCAAACTAATGAAAAACTGTTTTTT. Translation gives CASSYDQTNEKLFF.

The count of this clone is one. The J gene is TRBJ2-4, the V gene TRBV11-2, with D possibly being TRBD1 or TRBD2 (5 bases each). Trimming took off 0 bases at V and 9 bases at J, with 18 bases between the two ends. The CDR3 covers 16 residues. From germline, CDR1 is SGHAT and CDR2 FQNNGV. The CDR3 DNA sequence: TGTGCCAGCAGCTTAGACGGACACCTTTTCGGGGCCATTCAGTACTTC. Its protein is CASSLDGHLFGAIQYF.

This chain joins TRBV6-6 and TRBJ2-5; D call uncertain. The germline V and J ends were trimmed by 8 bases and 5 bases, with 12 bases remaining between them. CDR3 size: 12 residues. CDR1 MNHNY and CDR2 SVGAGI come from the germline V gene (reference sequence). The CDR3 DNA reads TGTGCCAGCTCCCCCACATGGGAGACCCAGTACTTC. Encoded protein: CASSPTWETQYF.

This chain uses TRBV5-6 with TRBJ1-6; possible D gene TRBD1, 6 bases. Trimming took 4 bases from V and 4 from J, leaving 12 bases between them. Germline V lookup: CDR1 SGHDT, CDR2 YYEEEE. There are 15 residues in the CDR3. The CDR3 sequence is CASSGDIGYNSPLHF. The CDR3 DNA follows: TGTGCCAGCAGCGGGGACATTGGATATAATTCACCCCTCCACTTT.

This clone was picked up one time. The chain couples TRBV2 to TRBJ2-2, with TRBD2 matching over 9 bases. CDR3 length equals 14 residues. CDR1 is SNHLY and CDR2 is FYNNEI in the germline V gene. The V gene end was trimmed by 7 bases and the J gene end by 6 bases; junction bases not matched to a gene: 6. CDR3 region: CASNGGRVSGELFF. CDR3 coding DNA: TGTGCCAGCAATGGCGGGAGGGTCTCCGGGGAGCTGTTTTTT.

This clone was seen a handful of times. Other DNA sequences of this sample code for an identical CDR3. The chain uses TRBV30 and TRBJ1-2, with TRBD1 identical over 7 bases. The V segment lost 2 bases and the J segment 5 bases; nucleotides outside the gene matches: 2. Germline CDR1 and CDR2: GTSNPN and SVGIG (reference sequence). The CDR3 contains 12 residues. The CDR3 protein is CAWSWDSYGYTF. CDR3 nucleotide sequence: TGTGCCTGGAGTTGGGACAGTTATGGCTACACCTTC.

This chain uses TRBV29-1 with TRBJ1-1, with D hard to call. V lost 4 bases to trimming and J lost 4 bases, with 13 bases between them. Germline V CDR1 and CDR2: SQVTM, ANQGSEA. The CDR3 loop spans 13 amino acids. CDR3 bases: TGCAGCGTTGTCCAGCAATGGGGCACTGAAGCTTTCTTT. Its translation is CSVVQQWGTEAFF.

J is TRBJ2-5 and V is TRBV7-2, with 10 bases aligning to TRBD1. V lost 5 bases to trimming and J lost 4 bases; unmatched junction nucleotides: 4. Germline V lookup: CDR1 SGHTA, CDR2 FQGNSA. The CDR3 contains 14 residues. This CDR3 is CASSETGGLETQYF. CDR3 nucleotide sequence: TGTGCCAGCAGCGAGACAGGGGGCTTAGAGACCCAGTACTTC.

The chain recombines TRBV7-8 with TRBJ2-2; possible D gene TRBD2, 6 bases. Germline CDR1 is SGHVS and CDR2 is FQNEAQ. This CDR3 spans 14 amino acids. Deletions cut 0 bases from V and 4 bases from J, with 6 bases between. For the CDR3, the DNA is TGTGCCAGCAGCTTAGCGCGGGGCACCGGGGAGCTGTTTTTT. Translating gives CASSLARGTGELFF.

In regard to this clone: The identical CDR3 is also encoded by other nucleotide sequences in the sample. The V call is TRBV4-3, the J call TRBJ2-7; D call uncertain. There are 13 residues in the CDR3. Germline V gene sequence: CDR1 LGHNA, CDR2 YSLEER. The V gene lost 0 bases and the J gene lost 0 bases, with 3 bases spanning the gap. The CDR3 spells CASSQELSYEQYF. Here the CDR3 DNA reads TGCGCCAGCAGCCAAGAACTCTCCTACGAGCAGTACTTC.

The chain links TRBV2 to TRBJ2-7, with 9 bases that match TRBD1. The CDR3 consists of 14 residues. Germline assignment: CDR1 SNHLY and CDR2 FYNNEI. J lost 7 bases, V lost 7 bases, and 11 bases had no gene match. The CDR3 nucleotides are TGTGCCAGCATCCCGGGACAGGGTTACCGGGAGCAGTACTTC. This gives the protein CASIPGQGYREQYF.

This CDR3 is CASSFTGGNYEQYF. DNA of the CDR3: TGTGCCAGCAGCTTTACAGGGGGCAACTACGAGCAGTACTTC. V gene TRBV7-2 combines with J gene TRBJ2-7, with TRBD1 matching 9 bases. The CDR3 runs 14 residues. Germline V gives CDR1 SGHTA, CDR2 FQGNSA. The V segment lost 3 bases and the J segment 3 bases; nucleotides outside the gene matches: 3.

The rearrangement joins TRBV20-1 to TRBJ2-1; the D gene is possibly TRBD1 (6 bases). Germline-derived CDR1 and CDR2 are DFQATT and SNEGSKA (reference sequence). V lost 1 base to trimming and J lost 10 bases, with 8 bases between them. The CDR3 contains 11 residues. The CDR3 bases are TGCAGTGCTAGAGGAACAGGGGAGCAGTTCTTC. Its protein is CSARGTGEQFF.

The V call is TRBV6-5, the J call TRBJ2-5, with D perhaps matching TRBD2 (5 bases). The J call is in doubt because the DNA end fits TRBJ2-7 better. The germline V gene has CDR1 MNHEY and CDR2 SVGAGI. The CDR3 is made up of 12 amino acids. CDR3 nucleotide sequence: TGTGCCAGCAGGGCTAGCCCCAACGAGCAGTACTTC. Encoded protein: CASRASPNEQYF.

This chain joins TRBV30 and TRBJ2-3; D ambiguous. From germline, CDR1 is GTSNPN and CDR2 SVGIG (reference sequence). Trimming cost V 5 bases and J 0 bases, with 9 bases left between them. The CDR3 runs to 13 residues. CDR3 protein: CAWGPRSTDTQYF. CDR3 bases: TGTGCCTGGGGACCCCGAAGCACAGATACGCAGTATTTT.

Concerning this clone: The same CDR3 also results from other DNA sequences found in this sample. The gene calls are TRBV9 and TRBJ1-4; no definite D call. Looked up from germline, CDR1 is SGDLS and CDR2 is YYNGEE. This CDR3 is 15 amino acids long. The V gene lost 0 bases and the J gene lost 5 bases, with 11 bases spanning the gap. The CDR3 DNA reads TGTGCCAGCAGCGTAGATGAGGGCCTGAATGAAAAACTGTTTTTT. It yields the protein CASSVDEGLNEKLFF.

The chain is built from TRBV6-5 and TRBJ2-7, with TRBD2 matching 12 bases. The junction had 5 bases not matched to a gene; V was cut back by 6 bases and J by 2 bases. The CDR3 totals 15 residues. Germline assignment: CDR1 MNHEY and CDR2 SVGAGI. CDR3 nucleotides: TGTGCCAGCAGGGTAACTAGCGGGGGGACCTACGAGCAGTACTTC. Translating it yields CASRVTSGGTYEQYF.

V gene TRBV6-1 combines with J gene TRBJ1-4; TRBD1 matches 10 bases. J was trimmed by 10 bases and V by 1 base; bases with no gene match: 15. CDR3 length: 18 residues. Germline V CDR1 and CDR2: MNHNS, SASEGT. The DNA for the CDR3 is TGTGCCAGCAGTGAAGGTGGTGGAGGACAGGGGGGGATCGGAAAACTGTTTTTT. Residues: CASSEGGGGQGGIGKLFF.

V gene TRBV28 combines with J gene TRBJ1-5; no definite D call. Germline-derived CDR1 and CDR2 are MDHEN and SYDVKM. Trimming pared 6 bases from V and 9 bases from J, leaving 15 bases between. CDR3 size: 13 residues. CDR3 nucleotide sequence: TGTGCCAGCAGCGCTGGCCCTATCCCGCCCCAGCATTTT. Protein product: CASSAGPIPPQHF.

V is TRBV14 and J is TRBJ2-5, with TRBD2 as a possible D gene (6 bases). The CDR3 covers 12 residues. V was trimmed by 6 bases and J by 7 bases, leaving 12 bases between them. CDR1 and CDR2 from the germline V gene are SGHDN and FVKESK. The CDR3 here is CASSSMGGTQYF. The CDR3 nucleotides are TGTGCCAGCAGTTCCATGGGAGGGACCCAGTACTTC.